This T cell receptor beta chain was captured by sequencing in a study of blood T cell repertoires in COVID-19. Study as a whole: Some COVID-19 samples were acute and others convalescent; all came from the United States, Italy and Spain. Sources were T cells, B-cell-depleted T cells, or PBMCs; the material itself was cDNA or gDNA.

Only a few counts were recorded for this clone. Germline CDR1 SGHKS, CDR2 YYEKEE (reference sequence). The trim removed 0 bases at V and 3 bases at J, leaving 2 bases unmatched. This CDR3 comprises 15 residues. Original analysis: Amplification from reference gene primers served as the basis for estimated nucleated cell counts. Libraries were prepared by immunoSEQ multiplex PCR; TCRdb keeps only in-frame clonotypes and omits some of them. V and J calls plus clone size are reproduced from that table; the DNA served to infer D and trimming. This sample yields approximately 90,000 clones, of which about 85% are seen a single time; 38% belongs to the top ten.

Specimen: peripheral blood. This TCR came from a man aged 80 or over with acute or convalescent COVID-19. The gene calls are TRBV5-5 and TRBJ2-1, with 8 bases matching TRBD2. The CDR3 DNA follows: TGTGCCAGCAGCTTGGTAGCGGGGAGCTACAATGAGCAGTTCTTC. This translates into CASSLVAGSYNEQFF.